This T cell receptor (beta chain) emerged from a study of blood T cell repertoires in COVID-19. Study summary: Material from acute and convalescent COVID-19 was sourced from the United States, Italy and Spain. The analysed material was cDNA or gDNA that came from T cells, B-cell-depleted T cells, or PBMCs.

Methods used by the authors: The assay estimated nucleated cells by amplifying reference gene primers. The data were produced by immunoSEQ multiplex PCR, yet TCRdb's version contains in-frame clones alone and is incomplete. Clone size and the V and J calls come from that table; the DNA yielded D and trimming. This sample has about 98,000 clones, with approximately 84% found just once. Trimming stripped 5 bases from V and 6 bases from J, with 11 bases between. The CDR3 sequence is 13 residues long. The clonotype was recovered from a woman older than 75 with acute or convalescent COVID-19. V is TRBV12-3 or TRBV12-4 and J is TRBJ2-4; D unclear. The specimen was peripheral blood. The CDR3 here is CASSATPPNIQYF. CDR3 nucleotide sequence: TGTGCCAGCAGTGCGACACCTCCAAACATTCAGTACTTC.